This T cell receptor (beta chain) was retrieved from a study of shared clonotypes between healthy human individuals. Germline loops: CDR1 SGDLS, CDR2 YYNGEE. This CDR3 has 16 amino acids. Unmatched junction bases numbered 9, after V lost 4 bases and J lost 7 bases. Study-level findings and limits: Rarefaction indicated that sorted-subset sequencing remained incomplete although depth was large.

With regard to this clone: As yet, its antigen is unknown.

TCRdb keeps only in-frame clones here, not all; method: immunoSEQ multiplex PCR. The sample lists nearly 600,000 clones; 95% to 96% were seen once. Terminally differentiated effector memory CD45RA+ cells were excluded from the naive CD8 cells, which were CD45RO-negative and positively selected for CCR7. Recent vaccinations or acute infections were absent in the healthy HIV-negative adult donors. The origin of this receptor is a woman aged 25-40 years in good health. The J gene is TRBJ2-1, the V gene TRBV9; TRBD2 agrees at 12 bases. Source material: naive CD8+ T cells sorted from blood. Written as DNA, the CDR3 is TGTGCCAGCAGCCCTAGCGGGAGGGCCATACGTAATGAGCAGTTCTTC. It yields the protein CASSPSGRAIRNEQFF.